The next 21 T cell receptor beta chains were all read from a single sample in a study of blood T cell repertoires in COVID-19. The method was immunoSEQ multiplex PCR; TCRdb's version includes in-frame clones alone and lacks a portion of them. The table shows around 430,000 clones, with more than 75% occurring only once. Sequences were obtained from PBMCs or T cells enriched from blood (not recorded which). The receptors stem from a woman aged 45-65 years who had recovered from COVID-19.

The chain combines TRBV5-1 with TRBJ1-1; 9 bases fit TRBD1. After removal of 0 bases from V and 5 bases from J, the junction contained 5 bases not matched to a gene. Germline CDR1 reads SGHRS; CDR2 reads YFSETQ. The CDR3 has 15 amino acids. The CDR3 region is CASSLAGTGLTEAFF. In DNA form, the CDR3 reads TGCGCCAGCAGCTTGGCCGGGACAGGGCTGACTGAAGCTTTCTTT. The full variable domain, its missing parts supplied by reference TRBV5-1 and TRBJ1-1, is KAGVTQTPRYLIKTRGQQVTLSCSPISGHRSVSWYQQTPGQGLQFLFEYFSETQRNKGNFPGRFSGRQFSNSRSEMNVSTLELGDSALYLCASSLAGTGLTEAFFGQGTRLTVV.

CDR3 sequence reads: CASSPPRQVDEQFF. The CDR3 coding sequence is TGTGCCAGCTCACCACCTCGCCAGGTCGATGAGCAGTTCTTC. The rearrangement links TRBV18 to TRBJ2-1; D not resolved. V lost 0 bases and J 8 bases, leaving 11 bases between the germline ends. The CDR3 is 14 residues long. The germline gives CDR1 KGHSH, CDR2 LQKENI. Looking up the rest from reference TRBV18 and TRBJ2-1 gives the full variable domain: NAGVMQNPRHLVRRRGQEARLRCSPMKGHSHVYWYRQLPEEGLKFMVYLQKENIIDESGMPKERFSAEFPKEGPSILRIQQVVRGDSAAYFCASSPPRQVDEQFFGPGTRLTVL.

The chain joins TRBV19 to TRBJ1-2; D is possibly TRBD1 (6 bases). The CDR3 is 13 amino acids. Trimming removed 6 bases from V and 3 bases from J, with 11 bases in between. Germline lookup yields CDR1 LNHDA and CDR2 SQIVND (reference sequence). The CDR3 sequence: CASRIRTDYGYTF. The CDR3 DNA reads TGTGCCAGTAGAATTCGGACAGACTATGGCTACACCTTC.

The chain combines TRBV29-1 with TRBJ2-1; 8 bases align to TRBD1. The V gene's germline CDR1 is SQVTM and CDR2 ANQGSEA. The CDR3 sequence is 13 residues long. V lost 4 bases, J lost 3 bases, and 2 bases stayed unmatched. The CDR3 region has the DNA TGCAGCGTTGCGGGGACAGGCTACAATGAGCAGTTCTTC. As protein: CSVAGTGYNEQFF.

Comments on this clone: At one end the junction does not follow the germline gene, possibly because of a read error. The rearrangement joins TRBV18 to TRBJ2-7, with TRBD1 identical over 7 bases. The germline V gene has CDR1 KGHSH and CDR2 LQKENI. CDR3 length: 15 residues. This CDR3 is CASSRSRTGSHEQYF. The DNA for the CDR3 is TGTGCCAGCTCACGCTCAAGGACAGGCTCCCACGAGCAGTACTTC.

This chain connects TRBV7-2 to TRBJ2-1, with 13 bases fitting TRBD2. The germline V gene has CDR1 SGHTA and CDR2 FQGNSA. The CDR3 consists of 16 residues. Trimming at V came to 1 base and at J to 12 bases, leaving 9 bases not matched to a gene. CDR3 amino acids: CASSLGGLAGPARQFF. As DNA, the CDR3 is TGTGCCAGCAGCTTAGGGGGACTAGCGGGGCCCGCGCGGCAGTTCTTC. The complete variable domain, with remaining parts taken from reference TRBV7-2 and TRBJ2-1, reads GAGVSQSPSNKVTEKGKDVELRCDPISGHTALYWYRQSLGQGLEFLIYFQGNSAPDKSGLPSDRFSAERTGGSVSTLTIQRTQQEDSAVYLCASSLGGLAGPARQFFGPGTRLTVL.

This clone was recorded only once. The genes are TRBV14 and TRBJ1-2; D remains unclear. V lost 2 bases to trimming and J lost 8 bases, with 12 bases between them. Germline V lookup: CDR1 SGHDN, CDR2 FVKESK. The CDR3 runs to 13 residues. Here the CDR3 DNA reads TGTGCCAGCAGCCAATTTGCGCTGAGGGGCTACACCTTC. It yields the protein CASSQFALRGYTF.

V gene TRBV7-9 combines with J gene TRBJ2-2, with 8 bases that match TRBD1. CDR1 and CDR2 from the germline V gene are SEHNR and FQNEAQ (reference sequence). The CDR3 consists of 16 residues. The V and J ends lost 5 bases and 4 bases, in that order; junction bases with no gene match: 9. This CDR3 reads CASSVSGQGVTGELFF. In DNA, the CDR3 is TGTGCCAGCAGCGTATCTGGACAGGGTGTCACCGGGGAGCTGTTTTTT. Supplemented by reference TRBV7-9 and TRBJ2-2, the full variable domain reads DTGVSQNPRHKITKRGQNVTFRCDPISEHNRLYWYRQTLGQGPEFLTYFQNEAQLEKSRLLSDRFSAERPKGSFSTLEIQRTEQGDSAMYLCASSVSGQGVTGELFFGEGSRLTVL.

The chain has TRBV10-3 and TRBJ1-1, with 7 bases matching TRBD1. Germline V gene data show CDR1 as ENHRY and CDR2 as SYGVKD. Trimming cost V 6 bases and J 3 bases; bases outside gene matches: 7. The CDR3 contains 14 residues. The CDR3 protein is CAIRNRGSDTEAFF. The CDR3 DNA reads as TGTGCCATCAGGAACAGGGGTTCCGACACTGAAGCTTTCTTT.

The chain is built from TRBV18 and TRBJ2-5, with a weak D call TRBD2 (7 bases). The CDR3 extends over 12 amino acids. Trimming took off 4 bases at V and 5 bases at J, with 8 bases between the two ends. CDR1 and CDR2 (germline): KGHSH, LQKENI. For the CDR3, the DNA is TGTGCCAGCTCACGGGGGGGCGAGACCCAGTACTTC. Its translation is CASSRGGETQYF.

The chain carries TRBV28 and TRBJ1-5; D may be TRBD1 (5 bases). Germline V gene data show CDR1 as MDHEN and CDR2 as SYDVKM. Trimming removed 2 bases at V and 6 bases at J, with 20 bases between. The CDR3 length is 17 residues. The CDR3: CASSLQKLLGGGQPQHF. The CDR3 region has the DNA TGTGCCAGCAGTTTACAGAAACTATTGGGGGGAGGTCAGCCCCAGCATTTT.

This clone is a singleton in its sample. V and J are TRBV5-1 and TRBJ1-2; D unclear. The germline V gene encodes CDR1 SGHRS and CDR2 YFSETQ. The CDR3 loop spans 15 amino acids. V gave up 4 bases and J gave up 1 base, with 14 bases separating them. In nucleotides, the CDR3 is TGCGCCAGCAGCCTCCCTGGTCAGATTAACTATGGCTACACCTTC. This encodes CASSLPGQINYGYTF.

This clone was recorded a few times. The CDR3 sequence is CASSDKRQGAGGYTF. CDR3 coding DNA: TGTGCCAGCAGCGATAAACGTCAGGGGGCCGGTGGCTACACCTTC. The chain employs TRBV5-5 and TRBJ1-2; 8 bases map to TRBD1. Germline lookup yields CDR1 SGHKS and CDR2 YYEKEE (reference sequence). This CDR3 is 15 amino acids long. V was pared by 4 bases and J by 7 bases, with 12 bases of the junction left unmatched.

CDR3 bases: TGTGCCAGCAGTCTCACAGGGGGCGCATACTACGAGCAGTACTTC. It codes for CASSLTGGAYYEQYF. This chain uses TRBV27 with TRBJ2-7, with 9 bases identical to TRBD1. Unmatched junction bases numbered 8, after V lost 5 bases and J lost 3 bases. This CDR3 is built from 15 residues. CDR1 and CDR2 from the germline V gene are MNHEY and SMNVEV (reference sequence).

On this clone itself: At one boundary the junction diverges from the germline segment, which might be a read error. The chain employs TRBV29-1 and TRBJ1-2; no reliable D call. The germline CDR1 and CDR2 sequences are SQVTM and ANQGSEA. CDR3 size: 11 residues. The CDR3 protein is CSGELAYGYTF. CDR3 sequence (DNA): TGCAGCGGTGAATTGGCCTATGGCTACACCTTC.

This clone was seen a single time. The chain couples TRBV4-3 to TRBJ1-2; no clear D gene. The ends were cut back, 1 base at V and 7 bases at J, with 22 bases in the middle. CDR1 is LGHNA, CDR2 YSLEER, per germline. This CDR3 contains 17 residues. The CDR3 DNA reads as TGCGCCAGCAGCCAAGCCGCTCGACCTCCGGGAGTTGGTGGCTACACCTTC. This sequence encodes CASSQAARPPGVGGYTF.

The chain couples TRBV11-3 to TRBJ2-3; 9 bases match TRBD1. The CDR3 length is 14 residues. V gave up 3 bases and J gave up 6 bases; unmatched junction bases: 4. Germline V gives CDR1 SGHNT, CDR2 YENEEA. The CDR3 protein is CASSLGTGRDTQYF. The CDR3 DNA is TGTGCCAGCAGCTTGGGGACAGGGAGGGATACGCAGTATTTT. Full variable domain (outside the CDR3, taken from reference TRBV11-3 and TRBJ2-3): EAGVVQSPRYKIIEKKQPVAFWCNPISGHNTLYWYLQNLGQGPELLIRYENEEAVDDSQLPKDRFSAERLKGVDSTLKIQPAELGDSAVYLCASSLGTGRDTQYFGPGTRLTVL.

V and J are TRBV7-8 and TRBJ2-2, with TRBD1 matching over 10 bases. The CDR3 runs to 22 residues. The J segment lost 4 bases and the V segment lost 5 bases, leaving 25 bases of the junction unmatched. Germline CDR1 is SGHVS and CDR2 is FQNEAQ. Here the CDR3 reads CASSKYLSLLTGGGSGTGELFF. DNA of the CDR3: TGTGCCAGCAGCAAGTATTTATCCCTATTGACAGGGGGCGGCTCTGGCACCGGGGAGCTGTTTTTT.

CDR3 in DNA: TGTGCCAGCAGCCTATATGTGACAGGGGACGAGCAGTACTTC. Translated: CASSLYVTGDEQYF. The chain has TRBV27 and TRBJ2-7; the match to TRBD1 covers 8 bases. This CDR3 is 14 amino acids long. Trimming at V came to 6 bases and at J to 5 bases, leaving 9 bases not matched to a gene. The germline V gene has CDR1 MNHEY and CDR2 SMNVEV (reference sequence).

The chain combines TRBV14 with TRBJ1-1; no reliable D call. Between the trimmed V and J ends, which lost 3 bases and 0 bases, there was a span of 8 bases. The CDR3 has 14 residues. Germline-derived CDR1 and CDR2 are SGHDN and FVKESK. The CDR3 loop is CASSHLGVNTEAFF. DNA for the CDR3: TGTGCCAGCAGCCACTTGGGAGTGAACACTGAAGCTTTCTTT.

This chain's CDR3 is CASSPGRGIYGYTF. DNA of the CDR3: TGTGCCAGCAGCCCAGGCAGGGGGATCTATGGCTACACCTTC. The rearrangement uses TRBV7-6 and TRBJ1-2, with 7 positions matching TRBD1. V shed 5 bases, J shed 4 bases, and the junction held 7 bases outside the gene matches. Germline V lookup: CDR1 SGHVS, CDR2 FNYEAQ. The CDR3 runs to 14 residues. Together with reference TRBV7-6 and TRBJ1-2, the CDR3 gives the full variable domain: GAGVSQSPRYKVTKRGQDVALRCDPISGHVSLYWYRQALGQGPEFLTYFNYEAQQDKSGLPNDRFSAERPEGSISTLTIQRTEQRDSAMYRCASSPGRGIYGYTFGSGTRLTVV.